The 7 T cell receptor beta chains below come from one sample, sequenced in a study of molecular identifiers for immune sequencing clone quantification. TCRdb reprocessed the PCR reads via MiXCR and lists one record per CDR3 protein. Among around 460,000 distinct CDR3 sequences listed, about a quarter were seen once. Material: naive CD8+ T cells from blood, with Jurkat cell RNA spiked in. Subset here: FACS-sorted CD8+CD4-CCR7+CD45RA+ naive T cells. The receptors shown here come from a human donor in good health. Some libraries in this study had Jurkat cell RNA spiked in.

This clonotype was observed a handful of times. The chain employs TRBV30 and TRBJ1-1; no clear D gene. Trimming removed 6 bases at V and 0 bases at J, with 8 bases between. Germline-derived CDR1 and CDR2 are GTSNPN and SVGIG (reference sequence). The CDR3 runs to 12 residues. This chain's CDR3 is CACETVNTEAFF. Written as DNA, the CDR3 is TGTGCCTGTGAGACTGTGAACACTGAAGCTTTCTTT.

This clonotype was counted at least ten times. The rearrangement uses TRBV6-4 and TRBJ2-3; possibly TRBD1 for D (6 bases). Germline V gene data show CDR1 as MRHNA and CDR2 as SNTAGT. The V end was cut by 5 bases, the J end by 4 bases, with 13 bases between. The CDR3 runs 14 residues. For the CDR3, the DNA is TGTGCCAGCAGTCGACAGGCATTAGCAGATACGCAGTATTTT. This sequence encodes CASSRQALADTQYF.

This clonotype was recorded many times. The chain carries TRBV7-2 and TRBJ2-1; D unclear. Per germline, CDR1 SGHTA and CDR2 FQGNSA. The CDR3 spans 13 residues. The V end lost 0 bases, the J end lost 9 bases, and 9 bases lay between the germline ends. DNA of the CDR3: TGTGCCAGCAGCTTAGCTGTCGTCCCTGAGCAGTTCTTC. Translating gives CASSLAVVPEQFF.

This clonotype was recorded a few times. The chain couples TRBV6-1 to TRBJ2-4, with D unclear. Trimming removed 2 bases from V and 2 bases from J, with 13 bases in between. There are 16 residues in the CDR3. Germline-derived CDR1 and CDR2 are MNHNS and SASEGT. The CDR3 DNA sequence: TGTGCCAGCAGTGAACCCACAACCTATACCAAAAACATTCAGTACTTC. Translating it yields CASSEPTTYTKNIQYF.

This clonotype came up a few times. V is TRBV13 and J is TRBJ2-1; 7 bases map to TRBD2. The CDR3 is made up of 17 amino acids. The ends lost 4 bases at V and 4 bases at J; junction bases unmatched: 13. Germline CDR1 is PRHDT and CDR2 is FYEKMQ (reference sequence). CDR3: CASSSRGGRASYNEQFF. The CDR3, as DNA: TGTGCCAGCAGCTCCCGCGGAGGGAGGGCCTCTTACAATGAGCAGTTCTTC.

V gene TRBV18 combines with J gene TRBJ1-1; perhaps TRBD1 as D (6 bases). CDR3 size: 13 residues. CDR1 and CDR2 (germline): KGHSH, LQKENI. Trimming stripped 6 bases from V and 7 bases from J, with 15 bases between. CDR3 bases: TGTGCCAGCTCCCTCGTAGGGGGGAGTGAAGCTTTCTTT. Translated, it gives CASSLVGGSEAFF.

This chain links TRBV6-1 with TRBJ2-7; 11 bases match TRBD1. This CDR3 contains 16 residues. The V segment lost 3 bases and the J segment 1 base; nucleotides outside the gene matches: 5. Per the germline V gene, CDR1 is MNHNS and CDR2 is SASEGT. The CDR3 spells CASSDPGQGVSYEQYF. CDR3 in DNA: TGTGCCAGCAGTGACCCGGGACAGGGGGTGTCCTACGAGCAGTACTTC.